This record looks at one T cell receptor beta chain sequence and its context. The antigen is undetermined. The data belong to a study of monozygotic twins with inflammatory bowel disease. UMIs bearing a 6-nucleotide sample barcode were added through template switching. With the 5' RACE reads reprocessed, TCRdb shows one record per CDR3 protein and no DNA. Recorded for this sample: approximately 340,000 distinct CDR3 sequences. Study results and limitations: Results did not support any single strong IBD-associated signal or clonotype.

The sequence came from a human donor with ulcerative colitis or Crohn's disease, or a healthy co-twin of an affected twin (not recorded which). The sequenced sample was blood.

The CDR3 spells CAWSWGGSSYNEQFF. This chain uses TRBV30 with TRBJ2-1. This CDR3 comprises 15 residues. Germline V gene lookup returns CDR1 GTSNPN and CDR2 SVGIG (reference sequence).